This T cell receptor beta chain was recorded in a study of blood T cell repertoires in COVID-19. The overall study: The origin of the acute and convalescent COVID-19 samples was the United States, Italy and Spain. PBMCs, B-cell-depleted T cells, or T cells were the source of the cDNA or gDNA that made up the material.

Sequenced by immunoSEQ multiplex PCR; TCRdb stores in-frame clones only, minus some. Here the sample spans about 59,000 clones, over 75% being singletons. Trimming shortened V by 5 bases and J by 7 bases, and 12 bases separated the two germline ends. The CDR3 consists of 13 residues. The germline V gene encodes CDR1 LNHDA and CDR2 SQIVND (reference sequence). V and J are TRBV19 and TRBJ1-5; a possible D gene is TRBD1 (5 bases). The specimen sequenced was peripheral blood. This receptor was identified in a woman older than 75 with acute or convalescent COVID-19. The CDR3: CASSQTVTQPQHF. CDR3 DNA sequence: TGTGCCAGTAGTCAGACAGTTACCCAGCCCCAGCATTTT.